This T cell receptor (beta chain) was captured in a study of post-analysis software for immune sequencing data. Study overall: Included among the disease courses, which were recorded for the cohort, were relapsing-remitting, secondary progressive and progressive-relapsing multiple sclerosis.

V dropped 0 bases and J dropped 4 bases, with 8 bases sitting between them. The CDR3 loop spans 14 amino acids. Germline lookup yields CDR1 SGHRS and CDR2 YFSETQ. The TCR beta cDNA libraries carried unique molecular identifiers. Some 500,000 cDNA molecules were obtained per 1 to 10 million input T cells. TCRdb ran MiXCR on the PCR reads and lists one entry per CDR3 protein. The sample contains hundreds of thousands of distinct CDR3 sequences, approximately 59% of which appear only once. This clonotype was seen many times. Its antigen is still unknown. Study outcomes and limitations: F-measure co-clustering was strong for batch-matched samples. The study found TRBV5-6, TRBV5-1 and TRBV20-1 among five TRBV segments more frequent in patients than controls. Comparison with controls showed significantly lower normalized Chao1 diversity in multiple sclerosis patients.

This TCR was sampled from a girl aged 2-9 years with multiple sclerosis. Sequenced input: blood. J is TRBJ2-1 and V is TRBV5-1; no firm D call. For the CDR3, the DNA is TGCGCCAGCAGCTTGGATGCGGAATACAATGAGCAGTTCTTC. Residues: CASSLDAEYNEQFF. The variable domain in full, completed from reference TRBV5-1 and TRBJ2-1, reads KAGVTQTPRYLIKTRGQQVTLSCSPISGHRSVSWYQQTPGQGLQFLFEYFSETQRNKGNFPGRFSGRQFSNSRSEMNVSTLELGDSALYLCASSLDAEYNEQFFGPGTRLTVL.